This TCR beta chain was identified in a study of identical twins. TCRdb itself ran the 5' RACE reads through MiXCR, one entry per CDR3 protein. This sample has some 790,000 distinct CDR3 sequences; around a sixth occur once, and the top ten carry about an eighth. This clonotype was detected a few times. In germline, CDR1 is DFQATT, CDR2 SNEGSKA (reference sequence). The CDR3 contains 12 residues. The same sample was also studied in work on T cells expressing NK-cell markers. This second study says: Eight donors were sequenced, of whom seven were HCMV-seropositive, while the remaining one was HCMV-seronegative. Of CD8+ T cells, roughly 1.0-7.0% belonged to dominant NKG2C+ clonotypes in roughly 6 donors.

The chain employs TRBV20-1 and TRBJ2-3, with D unresolved. Sequenced sample: PBMCs. The origin of this receptor is a woman under 30 in good health. As DNA, the CDR3 is TGCAGCTATAGTCCCGGCACAGATACGCAGTATTTT. Encoded protein: CSYSPGTDTQYF.